What follows are 19 T cell receptor beta chains derived from one specimen sequenced in a study of response to subunit inactivated influenza vaccine. TCRdb used MiXCR to reprocess the RT-PCR reads, holding one entry per CDR3 protein. The table includes around 520,000 distinct CDR3 sequences, about 25% detected once. Material: CD4+ T cells sorted from PBMCs, obtained about 5 days after vaccination. These receptors were taken from a man aged 45-65 years who received an inactivated influenza vaccine.

The chain is built from TRBV6-2 or TRBV6-3 and TRBJ2-3; 7 nucleotides agree with TRBD1. The length of the CDR3 is 17 residues. Germline trimming cut 5 bases from V and 0 bases from J; bases unmatched to any gene: 11. CDR1 is MNHEY and CDR2 is SVGEGT in the germline V gene. The CDR3 DNA reads as TGTGCCAGCAGTCAAGCAGGGGGTGAGTCCAGCACAGATACGCAGTATTTT. As protein: CASSQAGGESSTDTQYF.

The chain employs TRBV12-3 or TRBV12-4 and TRBJ2-2, with 8 positions matching TRBD2. This CDR3 is built from 15 residues. Trimming at V came to 7 bases and at J to 9 bases, leaving 13 bases not matched to a gene. The CDR3: CASKTGTSYFRELFF. The CDR3 DNA is TGTGCCAGCAAAACCGGGACTAGTTATTTCCGGGAGCTGTTTTTT.

In this sample, this clonotype turned up a few times. The CDR3, as DNA: TGTGCCAGCAGCTTAGCGGGGACATCAAGGCGAAATGAGCAGTTCTTC. Translating gives CASSLAGTSRRNEQFF. The chain joins TRBV7-6 to TRBJ2-1; perhaps TRBD1 as D (6 bases). Trimming took off 0 bases at V and 7 bases at J, with 16 bases between the two ends. The germline CDR1 and CDR2 sequences are SGHVS and FNYEAQ. CDR3 length: 16 residues.

The rearrangement links TRBV28 to TRBJ2-5; 9 positions match TRBD2. With 5 bases clipped from V and 2 bases from J, the junction kept 6 bases outside the gene matches. The germline CDR1 and CDR2 sequences are MDHEN and SYDVKM. The CDR3 is 15 amino acids. The CDR3 region has the DNA TGTGCCAGCAGTCCGACTAGCGGAAGTCAAGAGACCCAGTACTTC. This gives the protein CASSPTSGSQETQYF.

The chain couples TRBV6-2 or TRBV6-3 to TRBJ2-1; D perhaps matches TRBD1 (6 bases). V shed 6 bases and J shed 0 bases, with 12 bases lying between them. Germline CDR1 reads MNHEY; CDR2 reads SVGEGT. The CDR3 sequence is 15 residues long. The CDR3: CASRVDRSSYNEQFF. CDR3 bases: TGTGCCAGCAGGGTTGACAGGAGCTCCTACAATGAGCAGTTCTTC.

J is TRBJ2-1 and V is TRBV2; D possibly corresponds to TRBD1 (6 bases). V was pared by 3 bases and J by 3 bases, with 12 bases between. The CDR3 covers 15 residues. Germline V CDR1 and CDR2: SNHLY, FYNNEI. This CDR3 is CASSDEGVVYNEQFF. The DNA of the CDR3 is TGTGCCAGCAGTGACGAGGGGGTAGTCTACAATGAGCAGTTCTTC.

A few counts support this clonotype. This sequence joins TRBV5-1 and TRBJ2-2; D perhaps matches TRBD1 (6 bases). Germline CDR1 and CDR2: SGHRS and YFSETQ. V dropped 5 bases and J dropped 3 bases, with 11 bases sitting between them. CDR3 size: 14 residues. CDR3 in DNA: TGCGCCAGCAGGAAGGCAGGGGACACCGGGGAGCTGTTTTTT. This sequence encodes CASRKAGDTGELFF.

CDR3 in amino acids: CASSGMGQANIQYF. DNA of the CDR3: TGTGCCAGCAGTGGGATGGGACAGGCCAACATTCAGTACTTC. The chain uses TRBV2 and TRBJ2-4; 8 nucleotides line up with TRBD1. The V gene's germline CDR1 is SNHLY and CDR2 FYNNEI. The CDR3 contains 14 residues. V was pared by 4 bases and J by 7 bases, with 6 bases of the junction left unmatched. Drawing the rest from reference TRBV2 and TRBJ2-4, the complete variable domain is EPEVTQTPSHQVTQMGQEVILRCVPISNHLYFYWYRQILGQKVEFLVSFYNNEISEKSEIFDDQFSVERPDGSNFTLKIRSTKLEDSAMYFCASSGMGQANIQYFGAGTRLSVL.

A few counts support this clonotype. This chain joins TRBV4-1 and TRBJ2-3; D is unclear. Germline CDR1 is MGHRA and CDR2 is YSYEKL. Trimming cost V 1 base and J 2 bases, with 7 bases left between them. The CDR3 is made up of 14 amino acids. The CDR3 spells CASSQGRFTDTQYF. The CDR3 bases are TGCGCCAGCAGCCAAGGCCGATTCACAGATACGCAGTATTTT.

CDR3 nucleotide sequence: TGCAGTGCTAGAGATCCGGGACAGGGGCTCTACGAGCAGTACTTC. Protein sequence: CSARDPGQGLYEQYF. The chain links TRBV20-1 to TRBJ2-7, with 10 bases identical to TRBD1. With V trimmed by 0 bases and J by 3 bases, 5 bases remained unmatched. Germline V gene lookup returns CDR1 DFQATT and CDR2 SNEGSKA (reference sequence). This CDR3 has 15 residues.

This chain uses TRBV20-1 with TRBJ2-7; TRBD1 is a possible D gene (6 bases). The CDR3 runs 14 residues. V gave up 3 bases and J gave up 0 bases, with 12 bases separating them. Looked up from germline, CDR1 is DFQATT and CDR2 is SNEGSKA (reference sequence). The CDR3 protein is CSARLLGGSYEQYF. DNA of the CDR3: TGCAGTGCTAGGTTGTTAGGGGGCTCCTACGAGCAGTACTTC.

The chain has TRBV7-2 and TRBJ2-1, with D maybe TRBD1 (5 bases). V dropped 2 bases and J dropped 12 bases, with 14 bases sitting between them. Germline CDR1 reads SGHTA; CDR2 reads FQGNSA. The CDR3 is made up of 13 amino acids. CDR3 amino acids: CASSLWGVTGQFF. The CDR3 region has the DNA TGTGCCAGCAGCTTATGGGGCGTCACCGGGCAGTTCTTC.

This chain connects TRBV19 to TRBJ2-1; 9 nucleotides agree with TRBD2. Germline lookup yields CDR1 LNHDA and CDR2 SQIVND (reference sequence). Trimming removed 5 bases from V and 3 bases from J; junction bases left unmatched: 8. This CDR3 has 16 amino acids. CDR3 in amino acids: CASSRASSGSYNEQFF. CDR3 DNA sequence: TGTGCCAGTAGTCGGGCGAGTAGCGGGAGCTACAATGAGCAGTTCTTC.

This chain connects TRBV3-1 to TRBJ2-5; 8 nucleotides match TRBD2. With V trimmed by 4 bases and J by 4 bases, 14 bases remained unmatched. CDR1 and CDR2 from the germline V gene are LGHDT and YNNKEL (reference sequence). The CDR3 length is 17 residues. The CDR3 nucleotides read TGTGCCAGCAGCCGCCGGCCGGGACTAGATATCACAGAGACCCAGTACTTC. Translated, it gives CASSRRPGLDITETQYF.

V and J are TRBV5-4 and TRBJ1-1; TRBD1 might be the D (6 bases). Trimming removed 5 bases at V and 0 bases at J, with 14 bases between. Germline CDR1 reads SGHNT; CDR2 reads YYREEE (reference sequence). This CDR3 is 15 amino acids long. The CDR3 DNA sequence: TGTGCCAGCAGTGGGACACCGGAAATGAACACTGAAGCTTTCTTT. Translating it yields CASSGTPEMNTEAFF.

The chain has TRBV12-5 and TRBJ2-5; D gene uncertain. Germline lookup yields CDR1 LGHNT and CDR2 FRNRAP. Trimming stripped 7 bases from V and 7 bases from J, with 19 bases between. The CDR3 is made up of 14 amino acids. CDR3 coding DNA: TGTGCTAGTGCTCATAAAGTAGGAGAAGGGACCCAGTACTTC. It is translated as CASAHKVGEGTQYF.

The gene calls are TRBV12-3 or TRBV12-4 and TRBJ2-1, with 13 bases identical to TRBD2. With 5 bases clipped from V and 1 base from J, the junction kept 5 bases outside the gene matches. The CDR3 has 17 amino acids. The CDR3 protein is CASSRLAGGGSYNEQFF. CDR3 bases: TGTGCCAGCAGTCGACTAGCGGGGGGTGGGTCCTACAATGAGCAGTTCTTC.

This sequence joins TRBV7-2 and TRBJ2-7; D is unresolved. The CDR3 loop spans 14 amino acids. Per the germline V gene, CDR1 is SGHTA and CDR2 is FQGNSA. V was clipped by 1 base and J by 6 bases, with 13 bases between them. CDR3 amino acids: CASSLEALPSEQYF. The CDR3 nucleotides are TGTGCCAGCAGCTTAGAGGCACTCCCCTCCGAGCAGTACTTC.

This rearrangement joins TRBV12-3 or TRBV12-4 to TRBJ2-7; D is uncertain. There are 13 residues in the CDR3. Trimming stripped 2 bases from V and 5 bases from J, with 10 bases between. CDR3 nucleotide sequence: TGTGCCAGCAGTTTACGCGGTCTCGACGAGCAGTACTTC. Protein: CASSLRGLDEQYF.